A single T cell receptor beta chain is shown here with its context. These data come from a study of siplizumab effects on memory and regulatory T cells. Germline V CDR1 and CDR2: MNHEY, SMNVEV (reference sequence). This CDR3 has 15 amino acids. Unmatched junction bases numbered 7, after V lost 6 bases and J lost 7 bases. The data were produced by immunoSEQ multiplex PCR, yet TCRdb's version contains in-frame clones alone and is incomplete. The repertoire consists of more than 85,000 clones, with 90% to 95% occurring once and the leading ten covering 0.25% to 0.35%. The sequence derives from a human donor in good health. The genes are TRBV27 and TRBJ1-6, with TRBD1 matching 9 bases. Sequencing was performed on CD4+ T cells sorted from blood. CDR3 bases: TGTGCCAGCAGAAAACAGGGGGCGCGGAATTCACCCCTCCACTTT. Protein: CASRKQGARNSPLHF.